This T cell receptor (beta chain) was documented in a study of T cells in Graves' hyperthyroidism and ophthalmopathy. Each 10 ml fresh peripheral blood draw supplied the PBMCs. The CDR3 is made up of 15 amino acids. The V end was cut by 4 bases, the J end by 0 bases, with 10 bases between. CDR1 and CDR2 from the germline V gene are SGHDN and FVKESK. Authors of the study amplified TCR beta CDR3 regions from RNA transcripts. Carried out on the TCR CDR3, a first-round RT-PCR used the HTBI primer set. Each CDR3 protein is one row after TCRdb ran MiXCR on the multiplex PCR reads. This table holds some 760,000 distinct CDR3 sequences, approximately 14% found once.

V usage is TRBV14 and J usage is TRBJ2-4; D is uncertain. This TCR came from a woman aged 18-30 years with Graves' hyperthyroidism. Specimen: blood. The CDR3 protein is CASSPFTLAKNIQYF. Here the CDR3 DNA reads TGTGCCAGCAGCCCATTTACACTAGCCAAAAACATTCAGTACTTC. Variable domain in full (rest from reference TRBV14 and TRBJ2-4): EAGVTQFPSHSVIEKGQTVTLRCDPISGHDNLYWYRRVMGKEIKFLLHFVKESKQDESGMPNNRFLAERTGGTYSTLKVQPAELEDSGVYFCASSPFTLAKNIQYFGAGTRLSVL.